These T cell receptor beta chains were read from a single sample in a study of control samples from healthy donors and cancer patients. Data came from immunoSEQ multiplex PCR; TCRdb stores just in-frame clones and leaves some out. There are roughly 14,000 clones in the sample; around three quarters occur only once, and roughly 17% lies in the top ten. The specimen sequenced was formalin-fixed, paraffin-embedded tissue. All receptors come from a female donor with lung cancer. Each CDR3 is given with its conserved first and last residue. The D gene is left open where the match is weak. Clone size is shown for a subset of rows, as once, few, many or a class of expanded clone.

size	D	length	V	J	CDR3	DNA
.	.	11	TRBV2	TRBJ2-1	CASSEGYGQFF	TGTGCCAGCAGTGAAGGTTATGGGCAGTTCTTC
.	.	16	TRBV5-6	TRBJ2-2	CASSWTRGTNTGELFF	TGTGCCAGCAGCTGGACCAGGGGTACGAACACCGGGGAGCTGTTTTTT
.	.	14	TRBV27	TRBJ1-5	CASGKGFGNQPQHF	TGTGCCAGCGGTAAGGGGTTCGGCAATCAGCCCCAGCATTTT
.	.	11	TRBV20-1	TRBJ2-3	CSVGQPDTQYF	TGCAGTGTTGGCCAACCGGATACGCAGTATTTT
few	.	19	TRBV6-2/TRBV6-3	TRBJ1-5	CASSYLSGRGRGPNQPQHF	TGTGCCAGCAGTTACCTCTCGGGAAGGGGAAGGGGCCCTAATCAGCCCCAGCATTTT
once	TRBD2	15	TRBV19	TRBJ2-2	CASMGAGGYTGELFF	TGTGCCAGTATGGGAGCGGGGGGCTACACCGGGGAGCTGTTTTTT
.	.	13	TRBV4-1	TRBJ1-5	CASSQVGGQPQHF	TGCGCCAGCAGCCAAGTGGGTGGGCAGCCCCAGCATTTT
.	.	17	TRBV7-6	TRBJ1-3	CASSLGGGRVSGNTIYF	TGTGCCAGCAGCTTAGGGGGGGGGCGAGTCTCTGGAAACACCATATATTTT
.	.	12	TRBV12-3/TRBV12-4	TRBJ2-3	CASSLAFDTQYF	TGTGCCAGCAGTTTAGCGTTTGATACGCAGTATTTT
.	.	14	TRBV18	TRBJ1-1	CASSPQTTGPEAFF	TGTGCCAGCTCACCACAGACGACAGGTCCTGAAGCTTTCTTT
.	.	17	TRBV19	TRBJ1-1	CASSTRVSEGLNTEAFF	TGTGCCAGTAGTACCAGGGTTTCGGAAGGTCTGAACACTGAAGCTTTCTTT
.	.	16	TRBV4-3	TRBJ1-2	CASSQGRTESLYGYTF	TGCGCCAGCAGCCAAGGAAGGACAGAGAGCCTCTATGGCTACACCTTC
.	.	14	TRBV7-3	TRBJ1-1	CASSSGMEGTEAFF	TGTGCCAGCAGCTCAGGAATGGAGGGCACTGAAGCTTTCTTT
.	TRBD2	12	TRBV19	TRBJ2-7	CATTSGGYEQYF	TGTGCCACGACTAGCGGGGGTTACGAGCAGTACTTC
.	TRBD2	16	TRBV7-3	TRBJ2-1	CASSSTLAGGNNEQFF	TGTGCCAGCAGTTCGACCTTAGCGGGGGGAAACAATGAGCAGTTCTTC
.	.	14	TRBV14	TRBJ2-5	CASSQLRRKETQYF	TGTGCCAGCAGCCAGTTAAGGCGGAAAGAGACCCAGTACTTC
.	.	15	TRBV5-1	TRBJ1-6	CASSPQDSVNSPLHF	TGCGCCAGCAGCCCCCAGGACAGTGTTAATTCACCCCTCCACTTT
few	.	12	TRBV7-2	TRBJ2-5	CASSLVRETQYF	TGTGCCAGCAGCCTTGTTAGGGAGACCCAGTACTTC
.	.	15	TRBV7-9	TRBJ2-7	CASSPPSGSLYEQYF	TGTGCCAGCAGCCCCCCGAGCGGCAGTCTCTACGAGCAGTACTTC
.	.	16	TRBV9	TRBJ2-5	CASSVVGTIEGETQYF	TGTGCCAGCAGCGTAGTCGGCACCATAGAGGGAGAGACCCAGTACTTC
.	.	16	TRBV19	TRBJ1-1	CASSIGGGIMDTEAFF	TGTGCCAGTAGTATAGGAGGGGGAATAATGGACACTGAAGCTTTCTTT
once	TRBD2	11	TRBV20-1	TRBJ2-1	CSATIGRDRFF	TGCAGTGCTACGATCGGGAGGGATAGGTTCTTC
.	TRBD1	15	TRBV6-5	TRBJ2-6	CASSYTGAGANVLTF	TGTGCCAGCAGTTACACAGGGGCTGGGGCCAACGTCCTGACTTTC
.	.	14	TRBV2	TRBJ1-4	CASSGQGTNEKLFF	TGTGCCAGCAGTGGACAAGGAACTAATGAAAAACTGTTTTTT
.	TRBD1	14	TRBV19	TRBJ1-2	CASGRTGDSRGYTF	TGTGCCAGTGGGAGAACAGGGGACTCGCGAGGCTACACCTTC
.	.	15	TRBV27	TRBJ1-5	CASSLTHISNQPQHF	TGTGCCAGCAGTTTAACACATATTAGCAATCAGCCCCAGCATTTT
.	.	11	TRBV30	TRBJ2-7	CASGRAYEQYF	TGTGCCTCAGGACGGGCCTACGAGCAGTACTTC
.	TRBD1	18	TRBV7-6	TRBJ2-6	CASSPGTGAFSGANVLTF	TGTGCCAGCAGCCCTGGGACAGGGGCTTTCTCTGGGGCCAACGTCCTGACTTTC
once	.	14	TRBV3-1/TRBV3-2	TRBJ2-1	CASSQFRGGNEQFF	TGTGCCAGCAGCCAGTTCCGGGGCGGCAATGAGCAGTTCTTC
.	TRBD1	16	TRBV5-1	TRBJ1-1	CASSLGTGLIVTEAFF	TGCGCCAGCAGCTTGGGGACAGGGTTGATTGTCACTGAAGCTTTCTTT
.	.	14	TRBV6-5	TRBJ2-7	CASSYSGTTYEQYF	TGTGCCAGCAGTTACTCGGGCACCACCTACGAGCAGTACTTC
.	TRBD2	14	TRBV6-4	TRBJ2-2	CASSKSGNTGKLFF	TGTGCCAGCAGTAAAAGCGGGAACACCGGGAAGCTGTTTTTT
.	.	11	TRBV20-1	TRBJ2-7	CSARDTYEQYF	TGCAGTGCTAGGGACACCTACGAGCAGTACTTC
few	.	13	TRBV27	TRBJ2-1	CASSSYQKNEQFF	TGTGCCAGCAGTTCCTATCAGAAGAATGAGCAGTTCTTC
.	.	15	TRBV7-8	TRBJ2-7	CASSSSSVSSYEQYF	TGTGCCAGCAGCAGTAGTAGCGTCTCGTCCTACGAGCAGTACTTC